This T cell receptor beta chain was recorded in a study of blood T cell repertoires in COVID-19. Turning to the study itself: Samples taken during acute and convalescent COVID-19 were collected in the United States, Italy and Spain. From T cells, B-cell-depleted T cells, or PBMCs came the material, which was cDNA or gDNA.

V lost 5 bases, J lost 6 bases, and 11 bases stayed unmatched. Germline CDR1 is SGHRS and CDR2 is YFSETQ. This CDR3 region has 15 residues. In the study's own analysis: Reference gene primer amplification yielded estimated nucleated cell counts. This table comes from immunoSEQ multiplex PCR, and its TCRdb copy is limited to in-frame clones, with some not included. That table is the source of V, J and clone size, and D and trimming were worked out from the DNA. There are around 140,000 clones in the sample; about 89% occur only once, and roughly 18% lies in the top ten. The sequenced material came from peripheral blood. The clonotype originates from a man between 45 and 60 years old with active or convalescent COVID-19. The V gene is TRBV5-1, the J gene TRBJ2-5; the match to TRBD1 covers 9 bases. CDR3 nucleotides: TGCGCCAGCAGGCCTCGACAGGGGGATGGAAAGACCCAGTACTTC. Translation: CASRPRQGDGKTQYF.